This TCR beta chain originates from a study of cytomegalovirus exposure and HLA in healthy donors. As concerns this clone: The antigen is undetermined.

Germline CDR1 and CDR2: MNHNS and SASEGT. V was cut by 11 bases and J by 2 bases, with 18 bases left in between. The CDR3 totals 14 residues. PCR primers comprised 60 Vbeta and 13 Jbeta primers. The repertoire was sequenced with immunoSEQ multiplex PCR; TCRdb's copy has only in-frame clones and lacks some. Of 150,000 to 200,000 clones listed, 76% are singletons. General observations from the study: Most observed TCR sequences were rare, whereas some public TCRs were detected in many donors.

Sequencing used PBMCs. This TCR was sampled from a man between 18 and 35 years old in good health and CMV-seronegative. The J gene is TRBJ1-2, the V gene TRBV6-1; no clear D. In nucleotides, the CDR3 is TGTGCCGGCTCTTTTCGTCCGGGGAACTATGGCTACACCTTC. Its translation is CAGSFRPGNYGYTF.